The 31 T cell receptor beta chains below were found in one sample sequenced in a study of T cells in Graves' hyperthyroidism and ophthalmopathy. RNA transcripts were the template for amplifying TCR beta CDR3 regions. RT-PCR in the first round (using the HTBI primer set) targeted the TCR CDR3. TCRdb reprocessed the multiplex PCR reads with MiXCR, giving one entry per CDR3 protein. The profile shows 650,000 to 750,000 distinct CDR3 sequences, about 15% of them singletons. The sample taken for sequencing was blood. These receptors were taken from a young woman with Graves' hyperthyroidism.

This clonotype was seen at least ten times. The chain employs TRBV2 and TRBJ2-7, with 12 bases lining up with TRBD2. CDR3 length: 15 amino acids. Germline V CDR1 and CDR2: SNHLY, FYNNEI. Losses at the gene ends were 2 bases for V and 5 bases for J; bases not matched to a gene: 4. DNA for the CDR3: TGTGCCAGCAGTGAACGACTAGCGGGAGCCCACGAGCAGTACTTC. Protein sequence: CASSERLAGAHEQYF.

This clonotype was counted only a few times. The chain carries TRBV29-1 and TRBJ2-1, with TRBD1 matching 9 bases. V dropped 6 bases and J dropped 8; count of bases not matched to a gene: 11. CDR1 and CDR2 (germline): SQVTM, ANQGSEA. The CDR3 is made up of 14 amino acids. The CDR3 loop is CSVETGTGTYEQFF. The CDR3 DNA follows: TGCAGCGTCGAGACCGGGACAGGGACCTATGAGCAGTTCTTC.

In the case of this clonotype: The CDR3 does not close with the conserved phenylalanine or tryptophan, likely indicating a read error. The chain couples TRBV18 to TRBJ2-5; 8 bases are shared with TRBD1. This CDR3 comprises 14 residues. From germline, CDR1 is KGHSH and CDR2 LQKENI. Germline trimming cut 3 bases from V and 1 base from J; bases unmatched to any gene: 1. In nucleotides, the CDR3 is TGTGCCAGCTCACCCGGGACAGGCCAAGAGACCCAGTACTCC. Translation: CASSPGTGQETQYS.

This clonotype was seen repeatedly, ten times or more. The V and J genes are TRBV6-5 and TRBJ2-1; D unresolved. CDR1 and CDR2 (germline): MNHEY, SVGAGI. Trimming left V 3 bases short and J 3 bases short, with 12 bases between. This CDR3 region has 15 residues. The CDR3 DNA follows: TGTGCCAGCAGTTATGATCCCTCGGGCTACAATGAGCAGTTCTTC. Amino acid sequence: CASSYDPSGYNEQFF.

There are many counts of this clonotype. V usage is TRBV13 and J usage is TRBJ1-4; D ambiguous. With 8 bases removed from V and 2 bases from J, the gap between germline ends came to 12 bases. Germline-derived CDR1 and CDR2 are PRHDT and FYEKMQ (reference sequence). The CDR3 has 14 residues. Here the CDR3 reads CASSPRVTNEKLFF. The CDR3 region has the DNA TGTGCCAGCTCACCCCGAGTGACTAATGAAAAACTGTTTTTT.

This clonotype was found a few times. The chain has TRBV7-9 and TRBJ2-1; D may be TRBD2 (5 bases). This CDR3 has 15 amino acids. The ends were cut back, 5 bases at V and 1 base at J, with 12 bases in the middle. Germline CDR1 and CDR2: SEHNR and FQNEAQ (reference sequence). In DNA form, the CDR3 reads TGTGCCAGCAGCCCAACTAGTAGGTCCTACAATGAGCAGTTCTTC. As protein: CASSPTSRSYNEQFF.

At least ten counts were recorded for this clonotype. The rearrangement links TRBV18 to TRBJ1-1; D gene ambiguous. V lost 7 bases to trimming and J lost 4 bases, with 10 bases between them. The CDR3 runs 12 residues. The germline V gene has CDR1 KGHSH and CDR2 LQKENI. This CDR3 is CASLEASTEAFF. CDR3 DNA sequence: TGTGCCAGCTTAGAGGCGAGCACTGAAGCTTTCTTT.

This clonotype has ten or more counts. The J gene is TRBJ1-5, the V gene TRBV24-1; tentative D call: TRBD1 (5 bases). This CDR3 has 15 amino acids. CDR1 and CDR2 from the germline V gene are KGHDR and SFDVKD. Trimming removed 7 bases at V and 3 bases at J, with 15 bases between. CDR3 DNA sequence: TGTGCCACCAGCGACGAGACAGTCGACAATCAGCCCCAGCATTTT. This translates into CATSDETVDNQPQHF.

This clonotype was observed a few times. The V call is TRBV6-1, the J call TRBJ1-2; 9 bases are shared with TRBD1. The CDR3 sequence is 12 residues long. J lost 8 bases, V lost 7 bases, and 5 bases had no gene match. The germline gives CDR1 MNHNS, CDR2 SASEGT. The CDR3 is CASIFGQGGYTF. The DNA for the CDR3 is TGTGCCAGCATCTTTGGACAGGGGGGCTACACCTTC.

This clonotype was observed a few times. The V call is TRBV7-6, the J call TRBJ1-1, with D perhaps TRBD1 (5 bases). The CDR3 contains 14 residues. The germline V gene encodes CDR1 SGHVS and CDR2 FNYEAQ. Trimming took off 5 bases at V and 0 bases at J, with 10 bases between the two ends. This CDR3 reads CASSPEGVNTEAFF. The CDR3 bases are TGTGCCAGCAGCCCCGAAGGGGTGAACACTGAAGCTTTCTTT.

This clonotype was observed a handful of times. This chain links TRBV6-6 with TRBJ2-7; D might be TRBD1 or TRBD2, each matching 5 bases. The V end was cut by 2 bases, the J end by 12 bases, with 14 bases between. In germline, CDR1 is MNHNY, CDR2 SVGAGI (reference sequence). The CDR3 has 12 amino acids. In DNA, the CDR3 is TGTGCCAGCAGTTACGGGACGGCGAGCTTGTACTTC. Translated: CASSYGTASLYF.

The J gene is TRBJ1-5, the V gene TRBV5-6; D call uncertain. With 0 bases removed from V and 4 bases from J, the gap between germline ends came to 11 bases. Germline V gene lookup returns CDR1 SGHDT and CDR2 YYEEEE. The CDR3 spans 15 residues. The CDR3 DNA sequence: TGTGCCAGCAGCTTGGCCTACAGTCGAAATCAGCCCCAGCATTTT. This encodes CASSLAYSRNQPQHF.

The chain joins TRBV28 to TRBJ2-3; weak D call: TRBD2 (5 bases). Trimming removed 2 bases from V and 5 bases from J, with 17 bases in between. The length of the CDR3 is 16 residues. Per germline, CDR1 MDHEN and CDR2 SYDVKM. The CDR3 nucleotides are TGTGCCAGCAGTTTAAAACGCCCCGGGATCGGAGATACGCAGTATTTT. It codes for CASSLKRPGIGDTQYF.

This clonotype has at least ten counts. This rearrangement joins TRBV20-1 to TRBJ2-7; 9 bases map to TRBD2. Germline CDR1 DFQATT, CDR2 SNEGSKA (reference sequence). The CDR3 runs 14 residues. The CDR3 DNA follows: TGCAGCGCCGGATCTAGCGGGATGACCAACGAGCAGTACTTC. It encodes CSAGSSGMTNEQYF.

This clonotype showed up many times. The chain has TRBV10-3 and TRBJ2-7, with 9 bases that match TRBD1. The germline CDR1 and CDR2 sequences are ENHRY and SYGVKD. This CDR3 comprises 16 residues. Trimming cost V 0 bases and J 2 bases; bases outside gene matches: 5. CDR3 nucleotide sequence: TGTGCCATCAGTGAGTCCGGACAGGGGACGACCTACGAGCAGTACTTC. It codes for CAISESGQGTTYEQYF.

This clonotype was seen many times. The chain combines TRBV9 with TRBJ1-2, with D unclear. V shed 2 bases and J shed 0 bases, with 5 bases lying between them. The CDR3 spans 13 residues. Germline V gene sequence: CDR1 SGDLS, CDR2 YYNGEE. The CDR3 loop reads CASSVLANYGYTF. In DNA, the CDR3 is TGTGCCAGCAGCGTTTTAGCTAACTATGGCTACACCTTC.

There are many counts of this clonotype. The chain links TRBV30 to TRBJ1-1; no reliable D call. V lost 5 bases, J lost 3 bases, and 13 bases lay in between. The CDR3 runs to 13 residues. Germline V gene data show CDR1 as GTSNPN and CDR2 as SVGIG (reference sequence). CDR3 nucleotides: TGTGCCTGGTATAGGATCGGCGACACTGAAGCTTTCTTT. It encodes CAWYRIGDTEAFF.

In DNA, the CDR3 is TGCGCCAGCAGTAGGAAGAACACTGAAGCTTTCTTT. Amino acid sequence: CASSRKNTEAFF. The V call is TRBV10-2, the J call TRBJ1-1; D not resolved. The ends were cut back, 5 bases at V and 1 base at J, with 5 bases in the middle. This CDR3 has 12 amino acids. Germline V gene lookup returns CDR1 WSHSY and CDR2 SAAADI.

This clonotype has only a few counts. J is TRBJ2-3 and V is TRBV25-1, with 10 bases aligning to TRBD2. Germline CDR1 MGHDK, CDR2 SYGVNS. The CDR3 covers 17 residues. V trimming: 6 bases; J trimming: 5 bases; junction bases outside the gene matches: 14. CDR3 amino acids: CASRPPPSGSWEDTQYF. In DNA, the CDR3 is TGTGCCAGCAGGCCGCCTCCTAGCGGGAGTTGGGAAGATACGCAGTATTTT.

The CDR3 reads CASSFGVGQGAWSNQPQHF. CDR3 coding DNA: TGTGCCAGCAGTTTTGGGGTGGGACAGGGGGCGTGGAGCAATCAGCCCCAGCATTTT. The chain couples TRBV12-3 or TRBV12-4 to TRBJ1-5, with 12 nucleotides matching TRBD1. After removal of 3 bases from V and 1 base from J, the junction contained 10 bases not matched to a gene. This CDR3 contains 19 residues.

The table lists this clonotype with many counts. The chain has TRBV12-3 or TRBV12-4 and TRBJ1-5; a possible D gene is TRBD1 (5 bases). The CDR3 extends over 13 amino acids. V lost 1 base and J lost 8, with 9 bases in between. This CDR3 reads CASSLGGNKPQHF. Written as DNA, the CDR3 is TGTGCCAGCAGTTTAGGGGGGAATAAGCCCCAGCATTTT.

This clonotype appeared many times. This CDR3 is CASRQGWLPLGNTEAFF. CDR3 sequence (DNA): TGTGCCAGCAGACAGGGTTGGCTACCCCTAGGCAACACTGAAGCTTTCTTT. This chain connects TRBV7-8 to TRBJ1-1, with D possibly matching TRBD1 (6 bases). V lost 6 bases and J lost 2, with 22 bases in between. In germline, CDR1 is SGHVS, CDR2 FQNEAQ. This CDR3 has 17 amino acids.

This clonotype was observed many times. The V call is TRBV6-1, the J call TRBJ2-2; D possibly corresponds to TRBD2 (7 bases). In germline, CDR1 is MNHNS, CDR2 SASEGT. V lost 5 bases, J lost 2 bases, and 15 bases lay in between. The CDR3 length is 16 residues. The CDR3 DNA is TGTGCCAGCAGTCGTACAGGGAGGGGAAACACCGGGGAGCTGTTTTTT. It translates to CASSRTGRGNTGELFF.

This clonotype was counted at least ten times. The genes are TRBV10-3 and TRBJ2-7, with TRBD2 matching over 10 bases. The ends lost 6 bases at V and 2 bases at J; junction bases unmatched: 4. Germline CDR1 reads ENHRY; CDR2 reads SYGVKD. This CDR3 contains 14 residues. The CDR3: CAISPTSGAYEQYF. DNA of the CDR3: TGTGCCATCAGCCCTACTAGCGGGGCCTACGAGCAGTACTTC.

The gene calls are TRBV6-2 or TRBV6-3 and TRBJ2-4, with TRBD2 matching over 7 bases. Germline CDR1 MNHEY, CDR2 SVGEGT. V gave up 8 bases and J gave up 2 bases; unmatched junction bases: 6. The CDR3 has 14 residues. The CDR3 coding sequence is TGTGCCAGCGAGCCCGGGGGGACCAAAAACATTCAGTACTTC. Encoded protein: CASEPGGTKNIQYF.

The sample holds many counts of this clonotype. The chain carries TRBV6-1 and TRBJ1-1; 7 bases map to TRBD1. V lost 10 bases to trimming and J lost 5 bases; unmatched junction nucleotides: 16. CDR1 is MNHNS and CDR2 is SASEGT in the germline V gene. This CDR3 has 15 amino acids. The CDR3 region is CATRGNRGGETEAFF. In nucleotides, the CDR3 is TGTGCCACCAGGGGGAACAGGGGCGGTGAGACTGAAGCTTTCTTT.

This clonotype was found many times. The J gene is TRBJ1-2, the V gene TRBV20-1; tentatively, D is TRBD1 (5 bases). The CDR3 has 14 amino acids. Germline loops: CDR1 DFQATT, CDR2 SNEGSKA (reference sequence). Trimming took off 2 bases at V and 3 bases at J, with 13 bases between the two ends. This chain's CDR3 is CSARKTAPYYGYTF. The CDR3 nucleotides are TGCAGTGCTAGAAAGACAGCGCCTTACTATGGCTACACCTTC.

This clonotype showed up many times. The chain couples TRBV10-3 to TRBJ2-5; D is undetermined. The germline gives CDR1 ENHRY, CDR2 SYGVKD. With 10 bases removed from V and 2 bases from J, the gap between germline ends came to 5 bases. The CDR3 extends over 10 amino acids. CDR3 bases: TGTGCCACCGGGCAAGAGACCCAGTACTTC. Protein: CATGQETQYF.

V is TRBV4-1 and J is TRBJ2-7; D is possibly TRBD1 (5 bases). CDR1 and CDR2 from the germline V gene are MGHRA and YSYEKL. The V end lost 4 bases, the J end lost 5 bases, and 15 bases lay between the germline ends. The CDR3 contains 14 residues. This CDR3 is CASSLSSRGNEQYF. Here the CDR3 DNA reads TGCGCCAGCAGCCTTTCCAGTAGGGGAAACGAGCAGTACTTC.

This clonotype occurred a few times. The V and J genes are TRBV6-1 and TRBJ1-5, with 9 positions matching TRBD1. The germline gives CDR1 MNHNS, CDR2 SASEGT. V trimming: 1 base; J trimming: 2 bases; junction bases outside the gene matches: 0. The CDR3 spans 15 residues. CDR3 residues: CASSEGTGGNQPQHF. The CDR3 DNA is TGTGCCAGCAGTGAAGGGACAGGGGGCAATCAGCCCCAGCATTTT.

This clonotype appeared many times. This CDR3 reads CASSLVSAGPRAGELFF. For the CDR3, the DNA is TGTGCCAGCAGCTTAGTGTCAGCCGGGCCTAGGGCCGGGGAGCTGTTTTTT. The chain combines TRBV7-8 with TRBJ2-2; D ambiguous. The CDR3 loop spans 17 amino acids. The V end was cut by 1 base, the J end by 6 bases, with 18 bases between. Germline loops: CDR1 SGHVS, CDR2 FQNEAQ. Looking up the rest from reference TRBV7-8 and TRBJ2-2 gives the full variable domain: GAGVSQSPRYKVAKRGQDVALRCDPISGHVSLFWYQQALGQGPEFLTYFQNEAQLDKSGLPSDRFFAERPEGSVSTLKIQRTQQEDSAVYLCASSLVSAGPRAGELFFGEGSRLTVL.